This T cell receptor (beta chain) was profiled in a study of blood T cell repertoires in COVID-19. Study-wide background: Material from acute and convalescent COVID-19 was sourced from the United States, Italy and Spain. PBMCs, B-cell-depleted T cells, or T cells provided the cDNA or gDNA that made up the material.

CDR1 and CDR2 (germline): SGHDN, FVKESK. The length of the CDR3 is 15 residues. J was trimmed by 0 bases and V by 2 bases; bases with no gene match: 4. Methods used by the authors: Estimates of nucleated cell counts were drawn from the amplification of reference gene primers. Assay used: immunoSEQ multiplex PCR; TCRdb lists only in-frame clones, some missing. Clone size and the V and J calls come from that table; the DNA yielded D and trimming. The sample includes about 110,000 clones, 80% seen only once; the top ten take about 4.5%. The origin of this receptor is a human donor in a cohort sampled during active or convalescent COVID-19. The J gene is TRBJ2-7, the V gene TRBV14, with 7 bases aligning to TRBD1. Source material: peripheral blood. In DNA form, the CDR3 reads TGTGCCAGCAGCCAAAGGGACAGCCGCTCCTACGAGCAGTACTTC. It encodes CASSQRDSRSYEQYF.